The source of this TCR beta chain is a study of blood T cell repertoires in COVID-19 (dated by TCRdb to the early 2020s). Regarding the study in general: The collaborator samples originated in the United States, Italy and Spain and spanned the acute and convalescent phases of COVID-19. Where HLA class I and class II types were available, the types were taken from metadata supplied by the sample provider, not from assay-based typing. The dataset comprised deeply sampled blood TCRbeta repertoires from subjects exposed to, actively infected with, or recovered from COVID-19. The material from the prospective study consisted of cDNA or gDNA derived from T cells, B-cell-depleted T cells, or PBMCs. Sample metadata almost always included a de-identified subject ID, COVID-19 status, age in years and sex. Samples were obtained from the ongoing ImmuneRACE study (first 160 participants) and from about 1,300 subjects provided by 6 global collaborators. The repertoires were released in a freely available public database intended as a resource for research on the immune response to SARS-CoV-2.

Whole blood was collected in K2EDTA tubes by collaborating institutions according to the institutions' own protocols. For TCRbeta analysis, collaborator samples were shipped as frozen whole blood, as isolated PBMCs, or as DNA extracted from either sample type. General study outcomes and caveats: The amount of clinical and demographic metadata varied by source and participant and was provided uncurated.

TCRbeta CDR3 regions were amplified from genomic DNA by means of the immunoSEQ Assay, a bias-controlled multiplex PCR. Under the source paper's analysis protocol: Within the assay, amplification of reference gene primers was used to estimate how many nucleated cells each sample contained. Sequence reads were collapsed and filtered to measure the absolute abundance of every unique TCRbeta CDR3 rearrangement. Productive Simpson clonality was computed per sample as the square root of Simpson's diversity index over productive rearrangements. TCRdb took this table from immuneACCESS and kept in-frame rearrangements with V and J called. Such tables lack part of the clones; where checked against another copy, unresolved V genes explain under half of the gap, and the rest is unexplained. The V and J calls and the clone size are those of that table, but D and trimming were determined from the DNA. The sample table holds around 160,000 clones, of which under 95% were seen once. Roughly 2% of the sample belongs to the ten largest clones.

V is reduced by 1 base and J by 1 base, leaving a spacing of 17 bases between them. Reading the germline V gene (reference sequence) gives CDR1 PRHDT and CDR2 FYEKMQ. The CDR3 runs 19 residues from the cysteine to the phenylalanine. Only the CDR3 region is kept as DNA, spanning 57 bases read in frame from base 1. A note on this clone: What this receptor recognizes is not known. Qualities for individual bases were not recorded, and no much larger clone is one base off.

What was sequenced was peripheral blood. The clonotype was recovered from a man younger than 35 with acute or convalescent COVID-19. The rearrangement combines TRBV13 with TRBJ2-6, with the D gene call left open. The CDR3 has the sequence CASSLAWAPLRSGANVLTF. The nucleotide sequence is TGTGCCAGCAGCTTAGCATGGGCCCCCTTACGTTCTGGGGCCAACGTCCTGACTTTC.